These 21 T cell receptor beta chains originate from one sample sequenced in a study of cytomegalovirus exposure and HLA in healthy donors. Amplification used 60 Vbeta primers and 13 Jbeta primers. Assay used: immunoSEQ multiplex PCR; TCRdb lists only in-frame clones, some missing. The sample contains 160,000 or so clones, approximately 88% of which appear only once. The specimen was PBMCs. The receptors here all came from a woman younger than 35 in good health and CMV-seronegative.

This clone was seen a few times. The chain employs TRBV28 and TRBJ2-5; D not certain. The germline CDR1 and CDR2 sequences are MDHEN and SYDVKM. The CDR3 is 16 amino acids. The V and J ends lost 8 bases and 0 bases respectively, with 19 bases between them. CDR3 protein: CASATDFGADQETQYF. In DNA form, the CDR3 reads TGTGCCAGCGCCACCGACTTCGGCGCGGACCAAGAGACCCAGTACTTC.

This sequence joins TRBV23-1 and TRBJ1-2; maybe TRBD1 (5 bases). TRBV23-1 is sorted into the ORF group, with uncertain function. The V gene lost 2 bases and the J gene lost 2 bases, with 18 bases spanning the gap. This CDR3 has 17 amino acids. This CDR3 is CASSQNKGFDGNYGYTF. CDR3 nucleotides: TGCGCCAGCAGTCAAAATAAGGGGTTCGACGGGAACTATGGCTACACCTTC.

A single count supports this clone. The genes are TRBV5-1 and TRBJ1-4, with D perhaps TRBD1 (6 bases). The germline gives CDR1 SGHRS, CDR2 YFSETQ. The CDR3 covers 14 residues. Trimming removed 2 bases at V and 4 bases at J, with 9 bases between. Written as DNA, the CDR3 is TGCGCCAGCAGCTTAGGACAGCTTAATGAAAAACTGTTTTTT. It encodes CASSLGQLNEKLFF.

The V call is TRBV11-2, the J call TRBJ2-1; maybe TRBD2 (5 bases). CDR1 and CDR2 from the germline V gene are SGHAT and FQNNGV. This CDR3 is built from 14 residues. V was clipped by 7 bases and J by 3 bases, with 13 bases between them. This chain's CDR3 is CASNQEALYNEQFF. CDR3 bases: TGTGCCAGCAATCAGGAGGCCCTCTACAATGAGCAGTTCTTC.

The rearrangement links TRBV14 to TRBJ2-3; a possible D gene is TRBD2 (6 bases). The CDR3 is 17 residues long. The V gene lost 1 base and the J gene lost 0 bases, with 14 bases spanning the gap. Per germline, CDR1 SGHDN and CDR2 FVKESK. As DNA, the CDR3 is TGTGCCAGCAGCCAAGTTTTAGTTCGGGGGAGCACAGATACGCAGTATTTT. Translated: CASSQVLVRGSTDTQYF.

The chain joins TRBV7-2 to TRBJ1-2; D perhaps matches TRBD1 (5 bases). Germline values: CDR1 SGHTA, CDR2 FQGNSA. The CDR3 is 14 residues long. V lost 0 bases and J 7 bases, leaving 12 bases between the germline ends. The CDR3 DNA sequence: TGTGCCAGCAGCTTAGCCACCGCGGGGCCTGGCTACACCTTC. Translation gives CASSLATAGPGYTF. Full variable domain (rest looked up from reference TRBV7-2 and TRBJ1-2): GAGVSQSPSNKVTEKGKDVELRCDPISGHTALYWYRQSLGQGLEFLIYFQGNSAPDKSGLPSDRFSAERTGGSVSTLTIQRTQQEDSAVYLCASSLATAGPGYTFGSGTRLTVV.

The chain carries TRBV4-2 and TRBJ2-7; 8 bases match TRBD2. Germline V lookup: CDR1 LGHNA, CDR2 YNFKEQ. The J segment lost 4 bases and the V segment lost 1 base, leaving 6 bases of the junction unmatched. CDR3 length: 15 residues. The CDR3 reads CASSQVASGGYEQYF. In DNA, the CDR3 is TGTGCCAGCAGCCAAGTAGCGTCGGGGGGGTACGAGCAGTACTTC.

The V and J genes are TRBV5-1 and TRBJ2-5, with 12 nucleotides matching TRBD2. Germline V CDR1 and CDR2: SGHRS, YFSETQ. V gave up 1 base and J gave up 4 bases; unmatched junction bases: 8. This CDR3 is built from 17 residues. CDR3 DNA sequence: TGCGCCAGCAGCTTGTCTAGCGGGGGGGCGGTGAGAGAGACCCAGTACTTC. It codes for CASSLSSGGAVRETQYF.

V gene TRBV6-4 combines with J gene TRBJ2-3; possible D gene TRBD1, 6 bases. The germline gives CDR1 MRHNA, CDR2 SNTAGT. Between the trimmed V and J ends, which lost 5 bases and 1 base, there was a span of 10 bases. The CDR3 runs to 14 residues. The CDR3 here is CASSPQGRTDTQYF. Written as DNA, the CDR3 is TGTGCCAGCAGTCCCCAGGGGCGCACAGATACGCAGTATTTT.

The rearrangement uses TRBV14 and TRBJ1-1; a possible D gene is TRBD1 (5 bases). The CDR3 is made up of 13 amino acids. V gave up 2 bases and J gave up 2 bases, with 6 bases separating them. CDR1 is SGHDN and CDR2 is FVKESK in the germline V gene. This CDR3 is CASSQRGNTEAFF. The CDR3, as DNA: TGTGCCAGCAGCCAAAGGGGTAACACTGAAGCTTTCTTT.

The V call is TRBV6-6, the J call TRBJ1-4; a possible D gene is TRBD1 (5 bases). The CDR3 is made up of 16 amino acids. Germline V lookup: CDR1 MNHNY, CDR2 SVGAGI (reference sequence). The germline V and J ends were trimmed by 8 bases and 7 bases, with 23 bases remaining between them. This CDR3 reads CASGALNAQAGEKLFF. CDR3 nucleotides: TGTGCCAGCGGGGCTCTCAACGCGCAAGCGGGTGAAAAACTGTTTTTT.

This clone was observed a few times. The chain recombines TRBV7-9 with TRBJ2-7, with D unclear. Trimming cost V 2 bases and J 7 bases, with 9 bases left between them. Germline V gives CDR1 SEHNR, CDR2 FQNEAQ (reference sequence). CDR3 size: 12 residues. The CDR3 is CASSLISTEQYF. The CDR3 DNA is TGTGCCAGCAGCTTAATTTCAACAGAGCAGTACTTC.

The J gene is TRBJ2-7, the V gene TRBV28; D gene uncertain. This CDR3 comprises 14 residues. V gave up 3 bases and J gave up 2 bases, with 11 bases separating them. CDR1 and CDR2 from the germline V gene are MDHEN and SYDVKM. CDR3 sequence: CASSFRPGPYEQYF. Written as DNA, the CDR3 is TGTGCCAGCAGTTTTAGGCCAGGTCCCTACGAGCAGTACTTC.

The V gene is TRBV4-2, the J gene TRBJ2-2, with TRBD2 matching 9 bases. The CDR3 covers 15 residues. Germline V gives CDR1 LGHNA, CDR2 YNFKEQ. Trimming removed 5 bases from V and 6 bases from J; junction bases left unmatched: 7. The CDR3 sequence: CASSKSGGGAGELFF. CDR3 DNA sequence: TGTGCCAGCAGCAAAAGCGGCGGGGGGGCCGGGGAGCTGTTTTTT.

V and J are TRBV11-2 and TRBJ2-5, with D tentatively TRBD2 (6 bases). The V end was cut by 1 base, the J end by 2 bases, with 8 bases between. This CDR3 has 14 residues. The germline V gene has CDR1 SGHAT and CDR2 FQNNGV. As DNA, the CDR3 is TGTGCCAGCAGCTTAGGGGGGGTTCAAGAGACCCAGTACTTC. Its translation is CASSLGGVQETQYF.

V is TRBV5-4 and J is TRBJ1-2; no clear D. V dropped 4 bases and J dropped 3 bases, with 10 bases sitting between them. Germline V CDR1 and CDR2: SGHNT, YYREEE (reference sequence). This CDR3 spans 13 amino acids. In DNA, the CDR3 is TGTGCCAGCAGCCGGATGAGGGACTATGGCTACACCTTC. Its protein product is CASSRMRDYGYTF.

This chain links TRBV15 with TRBJ1-2, with 7 positions matching TRBD1. CDR1 is LNHNV and CDR2 is YYDKDF in the germline V gene (reference sequence). The CDR3 is made up of 17 amino acids. Trimming took 1 base from V and 0 from J; bases not matched to a gene: 8. The CDR3 bases are TGTGCCACCAGCAGAGTGGGACAGTCATTAGCTAACTATGGCTACACCTTC. Translating gives CATSRVGQSLANYGYTF.

This clone was picked up a small number of times. This sequence joins TRBV28 and TRBJ2-6; D might be TRBD2 (6 bases). CDR1 is MDHEN, CDR2 SYDVKM, per germline. Trimming took off 6 bases at V and 1 base at J, with 19 bases between the two ends. CDR3 size: 18 residues. CDR3 sequence reads: CASRPPGRGLSGANVLTF. CDR3 bases: TGTGCCAGCAGACCTCCGGGACGGGGGTTATCTGGGGCCAACGTCCTGACTTTC.

The table lists this clone with a count of one. The chain employs TRBV9 and TRBJ1-2; 7 bases line up with TRBD1. There are 17 residues in the CDR3. J gave up 2 bases and V 3 bases, and 13 bases lay outside the gene matches. The germline V gene has CDR1 SGDLS and CDR2 YYNGEE. The CDR3 loop reads CASSESNRDRSNYGYTF. As DNA, the CDR3 is TGTGCCAGCAGCGAGTCAAACCGGGACAGATCAAACTATGGCTACACCTTC.

V usage is TRBV29-1 and J usage is TRBJ1-2, with D possibly TRBD1 on 6 matching bases. CDR3 length: 11 residues. The germline CDR1 and CDR2 sequences are SQVTM and ANQGSEA. CDR3 DNA: TGCAGTCTAGGGGGTACCGATGGCTACACCTTC. Amino acid sequence: CSLGGTDGYTF.

The V gene is TRBV6-6, the J gene TRBJ2-7; 9 nucleotides line up with TRBD1. J was trimmed by 3 bases and V by 6 bases; bases with no gene match: 9. Germline V gene lookup returns CDR1 MNHNY and CDR2 SVGAGI (reference sequence). This CDR3 spans 15 amino acids. The CDR3 nucleotides read TGTGCCAGCAGGGTAAAGGGACAGGGCTACTACGAGCAGTACTTC. Translated, it gives CASRVKGQGYYEQYF.